This T cell receptor (beta chain) was documented in a study of blood T cell repertoires in COVID-19. The V and J ends lost 2 bases and 5 bases respectively, with 12 bases between them. Germline assignment: CDR1 MNHNS and CDR2 SASEGT. This CDR3 spans 14 amino acids. Original analysis: Amplification from reference gene primers served as the basis for estimated nucleated cell counts. Clones were sequenced by immunoSEQ multiplex PCR, and TCRdb holds only the in-frame ones, with some missing. V and J calls and clone size are those listed in that table; D and trimming were worked out from the DNA. The sample includes 150,000 to 200,000 clones, about four fifths of them seen just once. Patients in Seattle were enrolled during active infection, then followed longitudinally.

This receptor was obtained from a woman in her seventies with COVID-19, enrolled during active disease. Sequencing was carried out using peripheral blood. The rearrangement links TRBV6-1 to TRBJ1-1, with D tentatively TRBD1 (5 bases). Here the CDR3 DNA reads TGTGCCAGCAGTGAATTAAGGGGCTGGACTGAAGCTTTCTTT. Translated: CASSELRGWTEAFF.